These 7 T cell receptor beta chains originate from one sample sequenced in a study of T cells after yellow fever vaccination. TCRdb used MiXCR to reprocess the 5' RACE reads, holding one entry per CDR3 protein. The table lists 250,000 to 350,000 distinct CDR3 sequences, around 7% of them singletons, with about 18% in the top ten. Sequencing used PBMCs, obtained roughly 45 days after the first yellow fever vaccination. Receptors originate from a man aged 18 to 30 who received the YFV17D yellow fever vaccine.

This clonotype was seen only once. This chain connects TRBV11-2 to TRBJ2-3; 9 nucleotides align to TRBD2. The ends lost 4 bases at V and 4 bases at J; junction bases unmatched: 18. The CDR3 loop spans 19 amino acids. Germline values: CDR1 SGHAT, CDR2 FQNNGV. This CDR3 reads CASSYPLGLAGRRPDTQYF. CDR3 DNA sequence: TGTGCCAGCAGCTACCCCCTTGGGCTAGCGGGGAGGCGCCCAGATACGCAGTATTTT.

This clonotype turned up a few times. The rearrangement joins TRBV5-5 to TRBJ2-2, with no clear D. Germline-derived CDR1 and CDR2 are SGHKS and YYEKEE (reference sequence). The CDR3 loop spans 14 amino acids. Between the trimmed V and J ends, which lost 9 bases and 0 bases, there was a span of 12 bases. The CDR3 nucleotides are TGTGCCACCCGGACGGATTCGAACACCGGGGAGCTGTTTTTT. Its translation: CATRTDSNTGELFF. Combining the CDR3 with reference TRBV5-5 and TRBJ2-2 gives the whole variable domain DAGVTQSPTHLIKTRGQQVTLRCSPISGHKSVSWYQQVLGQGPQFIFQYYEKEERGRGNFPDRFSARQFPNYSSELNVNALLLGDSALYLCATRTDSNTGELFFGEGSRLTVL.

This clonotype was seen repeatedly, ten times or more. In DNA form, the CDR3 reads TGTGCCAGCAGCTTAGTTAATGATTCACCCCTCCACTTT. The encoded protein is CASSLVNDSPLHF. The chain carries TRBV11-2 and TRBJ1-6; D gene unclear. The CDR3 is made up of 13 amino acids. CDR1 and CDR2 (germline): SGHAT, FQNNGV. V was trimmed by 1 base and J by 8 bases, leaving 6 bases between them. The variable domain in full, with the rest retrieved from reference TRBV11-2 and TRBJ1-6, is EAGVAQSPRYKIIEKRQSVAFWCNPISGHATLYWYQQILGQGPKLLIQFQNNGVVDDSQLPKDRFSAERLKGVDSTLKIQPAKLEDSAVYLCASSLVNDSPLHFGNGTRLTVT.

This clonotype was observed at least ten times. The chain employs TRBV2 and TRBJ2-3; D uncertain. Germline lookup yields CDR1 SNHLY and CDR2 FYNNEI. V lost 6 bases and J 0 bases, leaving 13 bases between the germline ends. There are 15 residues in the CDR3. CDR3 bases: TGTGCCAGCAGGGCTACGTCGGATAGCACAGATACGCAGTATTTT. Protein: CASRATSDSTDTQYF.

The sample holds a few counts of this clonotype. V gene TRBV5-1 combines with J gene TRBJ2-4, with D perhaps matching TRBD1 or TRBD2 (5 bases each). The germline V gene has CDR1 SGHRS and CDR2 YFSETQ. V gave up 7 bases and J gave up 4 bases, with 21 bases separating them. CDR3 length equals 16 residues. The CDR3 DNA reads as TGCGCCAGCCATCAGGAACTCCGGGGCGTTAAAAACATTCAGTACTTC. It codes for CASHQELRGVKNIQYF. Complete variable domain (other parts from reference TRBV5-1 and TRBJ2-4): KAGVTQTPRYLIKTRGQQVTLSCSPISGHRSVSWYQQTPGQGLQFLFEYFSETQRNKGNFPGRFSGRQFSNSRSEMNVSTLELGDSALYLCASHQELRGVKNIQYFGAGTRLSVL.

This clonotype has at least ten counts. The chain combines TRBV7-9 with TRBJ1-4; maybe TRBD1 (5 bases). Germline CDR1 and CDR2: SEHNR and FQNEAQ (reference sequence). CDR3 length equals 15 residues. Deletions cut 4 bases from V and 2 bases from J, with 11 bases between. Here the CDR3 DNA reads TGTGCCAGCAGCTCCACGACAGCCACTAATGAAAAACTGTTTTTT. Its translation is CASSSTTATNEKLFF. The variable domain in full, with the rest retrieved from reference TRBV7-9 and TRBJ1-4, is DTGVSQNPRHKITKRGQNVTFRCDPISEHNRLYWYRQTLGQGPEFLTYFQNEAQLEKSRLLSDRFSAERPKGSFSTLEIQRTEQGDSAMYLCASSSTTATNEKLFFGSGTQLSVL.

This clonotype was seen ten or more times. This chain uses TRBV30 with TRBJ2-7; 9 bases match TRBD1. The CDR3 sequence is 15 residues long. The germline V gene has CDR1 GTSNPN and CDR2 SVGIG (reference sequence). With 4 bases clipped from V and 2 bases from J, the junction kept 9 bases outside the gene matches. CDR3 bases: TGTGCCTGGAAGGGGGACAGGGAGGGGGCCTACGAGCAGTACTTC. Translated: CAWKGDREGAYEQYF.